Described below is a single T cell receptor (beta chain) sequence and its context. These data originate in a study of T cell responses to AZD1222 COVID-19 vaccine. The assay was immunoSEQ multiplex PCR, and TCRdb's table has in-frame clones only and misses some. Here the sample spans tens of thousands of clones, about 86% being singletons. From germline, CDR1 is MGHRA and CDR2 YSYEKL. The CDR3 length is 14 residues. Unmatched junction bases numbered 6, after V lost 5 bases and J lost 4 bases. This receptor was obtained from an adult in good health. This sample comprised peripheral blood, obtained on day 0 of AZD1222 vaccination. This chain uses TRBV4-1 with TRBJ2-3, with TRBD1 matching 7 bases. CDR3 coding DNA: TGCGCCAGCAGCAAGACAGGGTGGGCAGATACGCAGTATTTT. The encoded protein is CASSKTGWADTQYF.